A selection of T cell receptor beta chains follows, all from one sample in a study of blood T cell repertoires in COVID-19. Sequencing was performed with immunoSEQ multiplex PCR; in TCRdb, only in-frame clones are kept and a portion is missing. This table holds just over 300,000 clones, under 90% found once. Sequencing was carried out using peripheral blood. The receptor source for this set is a woman under 40 with COVID-19, enrolled during active disease. The CDR3 runs from the conserved cysteine through the conserved F or W. The D gene is left open where the match is weak. Rows give clone size only sometimes, using once, few, many, or a class for an expanded clone.

v_call	d_call	clone_size	j_call	cdr3_aa	cdr3_nt
TRBV2	TRBD1	NA	TRBJ1-2	CASSEPDRSGYGYTF	TGTGCCAGCAGTGAACCGGACAGGAGTGGATATGGCTACACCTTC
TRBV11-2	TRBD2	once	TRBJ2-2	CASSLRAGENTGELFF	TGTGCCAGCAGCTTACGGGCGGGAGAGAACACCGGGGAGCTGTTTTTT
TRBV27	TRBD2	NA	TRBJ2-3	CASNLIAGGSTDTQYF	TGTGCCAGCAATCTGATAGCGGGGGGGTCCACAGATACGCAGTATTTT
TRBV2	NA	NA	TRBJ2-3	CASSYTDTQYF	TGTGCCAGCAGTTACACAGATACGCAGTATTTT
TRBV20-1	TRBD2	NA	TRBJ2-2	CSASPAGGLTGELFF	TGCAGTGCCAGTCCAGCGGGGGGGCTTACCGGGGAGCTGTTTTTT
TRBV4-2	NA	NA	TRBJ1-1	CASSQVEGVGFTEAFF	TGTGCCAGCAGCCAAGTTGAGGGAGTGGGATTCACTGAAGCTTTCTTT
TRBV7-2	TRBD1	NA	TRBJ1-6	CASSSTGTDYSPLHF	TGTGCCAGCAGCTCTACCGGGACAGATTATTCACCCCTCCACTTT
TRBV5-4	TRBD1	NA	TRBJ1-2	CASSPDRGLVYGYTF	TGTGCCAGCAGCCCCGACAGGGGTTTGGTCTATGGCTACACCTTC
TRBV19	TRBD1	NA	TRBJ1-2	CATRDTGGRNGYTF	TGTGCCACTAGGGACACAGGGGGAAGGAATGGCTACACCTTC
TRBV2	TRBD2	once	TRBJ2-2	CASSGRGIWNTGELFF	TGTGCCAGCAGTGGGCGGGGGATATGGAACACCGGGGAGCTGTTTTTT
TRBV4-2	TRBD2	NA	TRBJ2-1	CASSTRGGYNEQFF	TGTGCCAGCAGCACCCGGGGGGGGTACAATGAGCAGTTCTTC
TRBV11-3	NA	once	TRBJ2-1	CASSSGFSSYNEQFF	TGTGCCAGCAGCTCAGGGTTCAGCTCCTACAATGAGCAGTTCTTC
TRBV3-1/TRBV3-2	TRBD1	NA	TRBJ1-5	CASSLGQGKGPQHF	TGTGCCAGCAGCCTCGGACAGGGAAAGGGGCCCCAGCATTTT
TRBV2	NA	NA	TRBJ2-7	CASSGLSLASYEQYF	TGTGCCAGCAGCGGGTTATCCCTAGCCTCCTACGAGCAGTACTTC
TRBV6-5	TRBD1	NA	TRBJ1-1	CASSQGGLAEAFF	TGTGCCAGCAGCCAGGGGGGCCTCGCTGAAGCTTTCTTT
TRBV20-1	NA	NA	TRBJ1-2	CSCTHGYTF	TGCAGTTGCACACACGGCTACACCTTC
TRBV5-1	TRBD2	NA	TRBJ2-5	CASSLGTSGPQYF	TGCGCCAGCAGCTTGGGGACTAGCGGGCCCCAGTACTTC
TRBV6-5	TRBD1	NA	TRBJ1-3	CASSYTGAGNTIYF	TGTGCCAGCAGTTACACAGGGGCTGGAAACACCATATATTTT
TRBV7-9	TRBD2	NA	TRBJ2-5	CASSPPGLAQETQYF	TGTGCCAGCAGCCCCCCGGGACTAGCTCAAGAGACCCAGTACTTC
TRBV5-1	NA	NA	TRBJ1-3	CASSLGAGTGNTIYF	TGCGCCAGCAGCTTGGGAGCAGGGACTGGAAACACCATATATTTT
TRBV2	NA	NA	TRBJ2-5	CASSEHWDIQKGETQYF	TGTGCCAGCAGTGAACACTGGGACATCCAAAAAGGGGAGACCCAGTACTTC
TRBV7-9	NA	NA	TRBJ1-2	CASSYQGIPYGYTF	TGTGCCAGCAGTTATCAGGGAATCCCCTATGGCTACACCTTC
TRBV13	NA	once	TRBJ1-1	CASSLQGPNTEAFF	TGTGCCAGCAGCCTACAGGGACCAAACACTGAAGCTTTCTTT
TRBV10-3	NA	NA	TRBJ1-2	CAISAREVDGYTF	TGTGCCATCAGTGCGAGGGAGGTCGATGGCTACACCTTC
TRBV6-5	TRBD1	once	TRBJ1-2	CASRNSEGGGYGYTF	TGTGCCAGCAGGAACTCGGAAGGGGGCGGGTATGGCTACACCTTC
TRBV10-2	TRBD2	NA	TRBJ2-5	CASRIAGGSETQYF	TGCGCCAGCAGAATAGCGGGAGGGAGCGAGACCCAGTACTTC
TRBV5-1	TRBD1	NA	TRBJ1-4	CASSLFGTANEKLFF	TGCGCCAGCAGCTTGTTTGGGACAGCAAATGAAAAACTGTTTTTT
TRBV7-9	NA	NA	TRBJ2-3	CASRSEATQYF	TGTGCCAGCAGATCTGAGGCAACGCAGTATTTT
TRBV19	NA	NA	TRBJ1-2	CASMIASGMYSYGYTF	TGTGCCAGTATGATTGCGTCAGGGATGTATAGCTATGGCTACACCTTC
TRBV11-3	NA	NA	TRBJ1-4	CASGRSGNEKLFF	TGTGCCAGCGGGAGGTCGGGTAATGAAAAACTGTTTTTT
TRBV6-2/TRBV6-3	TRBD1	NA	TRBJ1-2	CASSGPGTGAYGYTF	TGTGCCAGCAGCGGACCCGGGACAGGCGCCTATGGCTACACCTTC
TRBV4-1	NA	NA	TRBJ1-1	CASSLVEGTEAFF	TGCGCCAGCAGCCTCGTGGAGGGCACTGAAGCTTTCTTT
TRBV6-5	NA	NA	TRBJ1-1	CASSYERRANTEAFF	TGTGCCAGCAGTTACGAGAGGCGGGCGAACACTGAAGCTTTCTTT
TRBV5-1	NA	NA	TRBJ2-5	CASSLGGTLKETQYF	TGCGCCAGCAGCTTGGGGGGGACACTAAAAGAGACCCAGTACTTC
TRBV2	TRBD2	few	TRBJ2-1	CASGPVGSGGGHEQFF	TGTGCCAGCGGACCCGTGGGGAGCGGGGGAGGCCATGAGCAGTTCTTC
TRBV6-5	NA	NA	TRBJ1-2	CASSYARGQNYGYTF	TGTGCCAGCAGTTACGCCCGAGGACAGAACTATGGCTACACCTTC
TRBV18	NA	NA	TRBJ1-2	CASSPQQGTTSNYGYTF	TGTGCCAGCTCACCACAGCAGGGGACCACCTCTAACTATGGCTACACCTTC
TRBV29-1	NA	NA	TRBJ1-1	CSVTQGRDTEAFF	TGCAGCGTGACACAGGGAAGGGACACTGAAGCTTTCTTT
TRBV19	NA	once	TRBJ1-5	CASSLGVNQPQHF	TGTGCCAGTAGTCTCGGGGTTAATCAGCCCCAGCATTTT
TRBV30	NA	few	TRBJ1-2	CAWTVGGYGYTF	TGTGCCTGGACCGTAGGAGGCTATGGCTACACCTTC
TRBV5-1	TRBD2	once	TRBJ2-1	CASSLQLAGNNEQFF	TGCGCCAGCAGCTTACAACTAGCGGGGAACAATGAGCAGTTCTTC
TRBV5-1	NA	NA	TRBJ1-1	CASSYAQGRRTEAFF	TGCGCCAGCAGCTACGCTCAGGGGCGACGGACTGAAGCTTTCTTT
TRBV5-1	NA	NA	TRBJ1-4	CASSLATSRREKLFF	TGCGCCAGCAGCTTGGCCACCTCGCGCAGGGAAAAACTGTTTTTT
TRBV6-1	NA	NA	TRBJ1-4	CASSEDPGVEKLFF	TGTGCCAGCAGTGAAGACCCAGGGGTCGAAAAACTGTTTTTT
TRBV1	NA	NA	TRBJ2-5	CTSRWDRGGETQYF	TGCACCAGCAGGTGGGACAGGGGAGGAGAGACCCAGTACTTC